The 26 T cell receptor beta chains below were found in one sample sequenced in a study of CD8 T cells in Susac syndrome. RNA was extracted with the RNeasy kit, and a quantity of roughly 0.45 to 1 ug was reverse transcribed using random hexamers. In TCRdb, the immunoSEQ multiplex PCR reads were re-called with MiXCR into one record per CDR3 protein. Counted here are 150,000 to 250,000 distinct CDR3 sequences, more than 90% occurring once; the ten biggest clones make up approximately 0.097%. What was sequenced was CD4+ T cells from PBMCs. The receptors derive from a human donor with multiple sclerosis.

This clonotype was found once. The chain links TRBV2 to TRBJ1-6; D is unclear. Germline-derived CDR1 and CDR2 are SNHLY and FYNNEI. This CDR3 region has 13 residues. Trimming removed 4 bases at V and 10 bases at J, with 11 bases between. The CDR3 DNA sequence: TGTGCCAGCAGTGCCGGGGTGGTATCACCCCTCCACTTT. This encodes CASSAGVVSPLHF.

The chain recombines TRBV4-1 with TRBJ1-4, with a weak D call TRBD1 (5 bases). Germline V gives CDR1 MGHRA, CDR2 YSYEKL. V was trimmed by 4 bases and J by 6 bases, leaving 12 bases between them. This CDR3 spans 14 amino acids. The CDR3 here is CASSRGALYEKLFF. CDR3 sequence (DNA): TGCGCCAGCAGCCGAGGGGCTCTTTATGAAAAACTGTTTTTT.

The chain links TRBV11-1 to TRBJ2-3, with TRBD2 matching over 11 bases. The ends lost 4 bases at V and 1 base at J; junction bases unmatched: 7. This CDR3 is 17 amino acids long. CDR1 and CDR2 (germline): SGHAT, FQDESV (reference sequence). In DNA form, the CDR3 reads TGTGCCAGCAGCTCTGGCAAGACTAGCGGGGGCACAGATACGCAGTATTTT. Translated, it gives CASSSGKTSGGTDTQYF.

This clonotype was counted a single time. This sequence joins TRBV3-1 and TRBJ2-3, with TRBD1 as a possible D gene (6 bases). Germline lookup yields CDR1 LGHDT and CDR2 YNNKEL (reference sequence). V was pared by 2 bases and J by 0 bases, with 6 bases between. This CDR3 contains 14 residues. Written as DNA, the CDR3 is TGTGCCAGCAGCCAACAGGGGAGCACAGATACGCAGTATTTT. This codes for CASSQQGSTDTQYF.

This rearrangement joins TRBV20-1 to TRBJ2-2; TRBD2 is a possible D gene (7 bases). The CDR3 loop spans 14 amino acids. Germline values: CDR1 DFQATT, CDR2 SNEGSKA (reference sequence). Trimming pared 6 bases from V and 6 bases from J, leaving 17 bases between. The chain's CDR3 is CSAPPGGPPGELFF. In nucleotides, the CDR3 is TGCAGTGCCCCCCCCGGGGGGCCCCCCGGGGAGCTGTTTTTT.

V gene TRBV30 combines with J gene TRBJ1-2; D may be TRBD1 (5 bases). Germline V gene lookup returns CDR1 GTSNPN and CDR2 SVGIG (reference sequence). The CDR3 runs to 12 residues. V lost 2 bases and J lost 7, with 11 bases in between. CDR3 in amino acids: CAWSPPGFGYTF. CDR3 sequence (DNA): TGTGCCTGGAGTCCCCCAGGGTTTGGCTACACCTTC.

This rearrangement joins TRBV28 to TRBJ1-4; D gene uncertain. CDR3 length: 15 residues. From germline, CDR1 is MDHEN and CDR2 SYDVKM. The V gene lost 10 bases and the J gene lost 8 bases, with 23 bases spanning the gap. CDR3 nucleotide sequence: TGTGCCATCAGCGGTGGTGGCGGGCTGGAGGAAAAACTGTTTTTT. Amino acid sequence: CAISGGGGLEEKLFF.

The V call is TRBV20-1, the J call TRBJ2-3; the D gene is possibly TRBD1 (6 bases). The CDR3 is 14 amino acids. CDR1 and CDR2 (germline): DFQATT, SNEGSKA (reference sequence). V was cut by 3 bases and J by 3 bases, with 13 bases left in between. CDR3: CSASFGDKTDTQYF. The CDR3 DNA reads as TGCAGTGCTAGTTTTGGGGACAAGACAGATACGCAGTATTTT.

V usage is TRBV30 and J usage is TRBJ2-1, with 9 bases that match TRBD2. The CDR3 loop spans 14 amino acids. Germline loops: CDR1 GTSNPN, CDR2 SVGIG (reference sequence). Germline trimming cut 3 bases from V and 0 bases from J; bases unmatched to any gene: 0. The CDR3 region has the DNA TGTGCCTGGAGGCGGGGGGGCTCCTACAATGAGCAGTTCTTC. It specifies CAWRRGGSYNEQFF.

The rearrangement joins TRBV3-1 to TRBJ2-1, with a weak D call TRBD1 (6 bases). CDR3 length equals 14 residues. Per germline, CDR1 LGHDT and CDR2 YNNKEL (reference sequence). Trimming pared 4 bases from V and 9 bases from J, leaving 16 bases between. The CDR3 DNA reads TGTGCCAGCAGCCTGGGCAGGGGCTTGGTTGAGCAGTTCTTC. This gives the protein CASSLGRGLVEQFF.

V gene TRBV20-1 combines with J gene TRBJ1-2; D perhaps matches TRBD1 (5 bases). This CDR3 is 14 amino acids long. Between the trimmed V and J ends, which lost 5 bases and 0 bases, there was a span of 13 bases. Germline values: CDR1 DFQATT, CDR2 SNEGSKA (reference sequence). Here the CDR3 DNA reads TGCAGTGCTGTCCGGGACGGCGCTAACTATGGCTACACCTTC. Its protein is CSAVRDGANYGYTF.

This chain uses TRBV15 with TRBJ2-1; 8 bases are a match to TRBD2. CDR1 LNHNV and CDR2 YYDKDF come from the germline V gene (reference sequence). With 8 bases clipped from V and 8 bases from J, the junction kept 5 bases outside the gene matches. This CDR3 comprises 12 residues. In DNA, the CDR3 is TGTGCCACCCAGAGCGGGAGCCATGAGCAGTTCTTC. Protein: CATQSGSHEQFF.

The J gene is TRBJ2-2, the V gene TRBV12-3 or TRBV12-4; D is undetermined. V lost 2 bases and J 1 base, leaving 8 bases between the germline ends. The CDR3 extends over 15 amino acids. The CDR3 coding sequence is TGTGCCAGCAGTTTACGAGCATGGAACACCGGGGAGCTGTTTTTT. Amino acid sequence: CASSLRAWNTGELFF.

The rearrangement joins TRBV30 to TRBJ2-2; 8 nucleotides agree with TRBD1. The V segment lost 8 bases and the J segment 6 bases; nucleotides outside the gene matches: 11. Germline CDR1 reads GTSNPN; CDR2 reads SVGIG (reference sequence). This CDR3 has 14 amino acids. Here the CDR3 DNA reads TGTGCCAAACAGGGGGGCGTAGGGCCCGGGGAGCTGTTTTTT. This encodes CAKQGGVGPGELFF.

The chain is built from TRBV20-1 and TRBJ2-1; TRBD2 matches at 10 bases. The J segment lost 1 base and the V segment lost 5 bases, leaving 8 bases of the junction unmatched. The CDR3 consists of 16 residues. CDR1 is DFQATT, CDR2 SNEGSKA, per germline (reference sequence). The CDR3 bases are TGCAGTGCTTCTCATAGCGGGAGGAGGTCCTACAATGAGCAGTTCTTC. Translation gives CSASHSGRRSYNEQFF.

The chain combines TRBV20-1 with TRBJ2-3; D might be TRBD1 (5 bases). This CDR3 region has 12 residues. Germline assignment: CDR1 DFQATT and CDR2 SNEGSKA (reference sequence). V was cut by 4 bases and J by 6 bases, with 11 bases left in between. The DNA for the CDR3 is TGCAGTGCTATAAGGGGTTCCGATACGCAGTATTTT. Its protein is CSAIRGSDTQYF.

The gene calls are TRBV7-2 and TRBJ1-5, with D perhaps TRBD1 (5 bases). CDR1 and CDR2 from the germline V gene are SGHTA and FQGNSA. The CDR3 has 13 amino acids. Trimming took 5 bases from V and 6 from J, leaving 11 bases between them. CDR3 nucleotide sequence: TGTGCCAGCAGCCGCGGGAGGGGTCAGCCCCAGCATTTT. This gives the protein CASSRGRGQPQHF.

The CDR3 loop reads CSASGRGRSNQPQHF. The CDR3, as DNA: TGCAGTGCTTCGGGCAGGGGGCGAAGCAATCAGCCCCAGCATTTT. V usage is TRBV20-1 and J usage is TRBJ1-5, with TRBD1 matching 8 bases. There are 15 residues in the CDR3. The V gene's germline CDR1 is DFQATT and CDR2 SNEGSKA (reference sequence). V trimming: 5 bases; J trimming: 1 base; junction bases outside the gene matches: 7.

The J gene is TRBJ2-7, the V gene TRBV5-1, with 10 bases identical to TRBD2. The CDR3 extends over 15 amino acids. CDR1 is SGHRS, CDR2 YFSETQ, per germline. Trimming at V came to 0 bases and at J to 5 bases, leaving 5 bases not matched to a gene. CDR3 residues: CASSLGAGGPDEQYF. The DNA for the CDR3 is TGCGCCAGCAGCTTGGGAGCGGGAGGGCCAGACGAGCAGTACTTC.

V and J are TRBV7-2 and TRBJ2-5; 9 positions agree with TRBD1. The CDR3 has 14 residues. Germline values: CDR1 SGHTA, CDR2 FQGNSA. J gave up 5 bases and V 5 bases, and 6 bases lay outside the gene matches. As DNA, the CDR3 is TGTGCCAGCAGCCGTACAGGGGGCGCCGAGACCCAGTACTTC. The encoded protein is CASSRTGGAETQYF.

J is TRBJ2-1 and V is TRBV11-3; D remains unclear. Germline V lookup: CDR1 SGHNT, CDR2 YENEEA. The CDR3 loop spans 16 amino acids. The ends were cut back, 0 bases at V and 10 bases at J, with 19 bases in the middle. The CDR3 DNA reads TGTGCCAGCAGCTTAGACCCTCTAATCGCATCATACGAGCAGTTCTTC. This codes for CASSLDPLIASYEQFF.

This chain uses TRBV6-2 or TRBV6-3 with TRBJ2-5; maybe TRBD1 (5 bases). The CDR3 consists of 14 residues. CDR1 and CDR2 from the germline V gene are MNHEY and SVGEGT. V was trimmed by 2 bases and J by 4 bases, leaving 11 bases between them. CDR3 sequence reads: CASSYGPGLETQYF. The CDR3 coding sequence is TGTGCCAGCAGTTACGGCCCAGGGCTAGAGACCCAGTACTTC.

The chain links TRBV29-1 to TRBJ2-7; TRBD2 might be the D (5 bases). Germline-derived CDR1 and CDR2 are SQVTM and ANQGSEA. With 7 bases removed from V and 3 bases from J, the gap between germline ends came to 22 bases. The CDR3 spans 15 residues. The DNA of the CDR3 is TGCAGCGCTGGAAGCCGAAGCGACGGGATCTACGAGCAGTACTTC. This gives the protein CSAGSRSDGIYEQYF.

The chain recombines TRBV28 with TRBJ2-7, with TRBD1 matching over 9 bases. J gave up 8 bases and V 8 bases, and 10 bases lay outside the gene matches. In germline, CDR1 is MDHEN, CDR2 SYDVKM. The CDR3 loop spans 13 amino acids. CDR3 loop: CASLTRDRDKQYF. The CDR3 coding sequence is TGTGCCAGCTTAACCCGGGACAGGGACAAGCAGTACTTC.

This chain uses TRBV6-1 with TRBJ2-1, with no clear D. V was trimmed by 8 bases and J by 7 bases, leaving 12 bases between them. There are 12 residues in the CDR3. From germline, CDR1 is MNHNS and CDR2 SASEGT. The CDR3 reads CASEDGGNEQFF. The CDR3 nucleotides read TGTGCCAGCGAGGACGGTGGAAATGAGCAGTTCTTC.

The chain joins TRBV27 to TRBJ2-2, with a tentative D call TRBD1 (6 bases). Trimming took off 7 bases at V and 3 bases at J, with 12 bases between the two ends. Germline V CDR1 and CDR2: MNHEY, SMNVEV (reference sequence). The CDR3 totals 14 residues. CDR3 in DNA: TGTGCCAGCATCCCGGACAGATACACCGGGGAGCTGTTTTTT. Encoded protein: CASIPDRYTGELFF.